A selection of T cell receptor beta chains follows, all from one sample in a study of technical replicates of blood from a few donors. The protocol was immunoSEQ multiplex PCR, while the TCRdb copy is restricted to in-frame clones and leaves out a portion. The sample lists 65,000 to 80,000 clones, 93% occurring once. The source material was T cells isolated from PBMCs. These receptor sequences come from a human donor in good health. Each CDR3 is given without its conserved first and last residue. D genes are given only for firm matches. Size values are once, few and many counts, or a class for expanded clones, and some rows have none.

V gene	J gene	D gene	CDR3 length	clone size	CDR3 protein
TRBV7-4	TRBJ2-7	-	13	-	ASSSTWTASYEQY
TRBV6-1	TRBJ1-2	-	12	-	ASSLQTEDYGYT
TRBV5-4	TRBJ1-2	TRBD1	12	-	ASSSLDRGNGYT
TRBV6-5	TRBJ1-4	-	13	-	ASSYGGLINEKLF
TRBV15	TRBJ1-3	-	14	-	ATSLDVGATGNTIY
TRBV5-1	TRBJ2-1	-	12	-	ASRVGESYNEQF
TRBV27	TRBJ2-1	-	12	-	ASSLIHAQDEQF
TRBV6-1	TRBJ1-5	TRBD1	12	-	ASDDRGLSQPQH
TRBV6-6	TRBJ1-1	TRBD1	12	-	ASSYSPTGDEAF
TRBV7-8	TRBJ2-5	-	16	once	ASSPRISGRIIQETQY
TRBV6-1	TRBJ2-5	TRBD2	11	-	ATRTSGKETQY
TRBV11-2	TRBJ2-7	TRBD1	11	-	ASSLGQGDEQY
TRBV4-1	TRBJ1-4	-	14	-	ASSQGIGTTNEKLF
TRBV7-2	TRBJ2-7	-	11	-	ASSSFSGYEQY
TRBV7-6	TRBJ1-1	TRBD1	12	-	ASSYAGGNTEAF
TRBV6-5	TRBJ1-2	-	12	once	ASSFHSDTYGYT
TRBV9	TRBJ2-7	TRBD2	14	-	ASSVDLASGRGEQY
TRBV6-1	TRBJ2-3	-	9	-	ASSDLDTQY
TRBV29-1	TRBJ1-2	-	9	-	SVQIRAGYT
TRBV14	TRBJ2-1	TRBD2	13	-	ASSQGTSGINEQF
TRBV9	TRBJ2-7	-	12	-	ASSVGQSSYEQY
TRBV7-3	TRBJ1-1	TRBD1	14	-	ASSFLRRGRGDEAF
TRBV6-5	TRBJ1-1	-	13	-	ASRQQGNVHTEAF
TRBV6-1	TRBJ2-1	TRBD1	12	-	ASRTGVASNEQF